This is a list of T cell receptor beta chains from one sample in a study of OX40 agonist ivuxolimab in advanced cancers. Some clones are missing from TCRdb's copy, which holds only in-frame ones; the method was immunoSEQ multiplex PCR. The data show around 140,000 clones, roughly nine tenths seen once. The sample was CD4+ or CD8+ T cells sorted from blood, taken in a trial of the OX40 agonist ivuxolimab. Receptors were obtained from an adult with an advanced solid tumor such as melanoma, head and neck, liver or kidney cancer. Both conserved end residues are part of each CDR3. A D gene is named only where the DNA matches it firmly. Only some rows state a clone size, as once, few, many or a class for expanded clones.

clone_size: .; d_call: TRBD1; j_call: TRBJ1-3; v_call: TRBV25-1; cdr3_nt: TGTGCCAGCAGGGCGCCCGGGGACAGAGGAAACACCATATATTTT; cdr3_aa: CASRAPGDRGNTIYF
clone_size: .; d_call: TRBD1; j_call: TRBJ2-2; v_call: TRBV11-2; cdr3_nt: TGTGCCAGCAGCCTGAGGGACAGGGGGTCCGGGGAGCTGTTTTTT; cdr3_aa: CASSLRDRGSGELFF
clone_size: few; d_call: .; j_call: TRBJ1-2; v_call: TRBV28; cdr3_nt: TGTGCCAGCATAACTCCCCCATATGGCTACACCTTC; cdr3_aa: CASITPPYGYTF
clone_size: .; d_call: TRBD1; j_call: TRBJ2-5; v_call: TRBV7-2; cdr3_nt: TGTGCCAGCAGCCAGACCGGGACAGGGGTTGAGACCCAGTACTTC; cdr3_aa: CASSQTGTGVETQYF
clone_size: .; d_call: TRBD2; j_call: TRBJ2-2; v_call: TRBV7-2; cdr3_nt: TGTGCCAGCAGTTTTTCCGGGACTAGCGGGAGATCCACCGGGGAGCTGTTTTTT; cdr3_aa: CASSFSGTSGRSTGELFF
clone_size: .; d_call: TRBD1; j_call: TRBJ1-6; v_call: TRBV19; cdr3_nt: TGTGCCAGTAGTATAGCCCGGACAGGGAGCTCCTATAATTCACCCCTCCACTTT; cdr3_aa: CASSIARTGSSYNSPLHF
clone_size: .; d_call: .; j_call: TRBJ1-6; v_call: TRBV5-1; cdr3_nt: TGCGCCAGCAGCTTGGTCTCACCGGCCGTTACCTCGAATTCACCCCTCCACTTT; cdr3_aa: CASSLVSPAVTSNSPLHF
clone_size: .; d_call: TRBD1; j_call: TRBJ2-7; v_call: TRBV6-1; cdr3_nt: TGTGCCAGCAGTGGGGGACAGGGGGCTCCCCGGTACGAGCAGTACTTC; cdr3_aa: CASSGGQGAPRYEQYF
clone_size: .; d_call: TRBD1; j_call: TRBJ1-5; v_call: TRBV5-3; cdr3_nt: TGTGCCAGAAGCTTGGTTAGAAGAACAGGGGGCGAGACCGATAGCAATCAGCCCCAGCATTTT; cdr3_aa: CARSLVRRTGGETDSNQPQHF
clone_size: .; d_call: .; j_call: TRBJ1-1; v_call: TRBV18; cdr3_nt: TGTGCCAGCTCGTCATCCTCAGGGTTTACTGAAGCTTTCTTT; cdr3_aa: CASSSSSGFTEAFF
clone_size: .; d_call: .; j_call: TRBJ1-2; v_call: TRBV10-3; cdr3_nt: TGTGCCATCAGTGTTAGACAGGACTATGGCTACACCTTC; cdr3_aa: CAISVRQDYGYTF
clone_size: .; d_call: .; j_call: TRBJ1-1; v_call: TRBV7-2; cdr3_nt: TGTGCCAGCAGCTTAGGGGCGGCGGGGAGATACGGCACTGAAGCTTTCTTT; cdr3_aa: CASSLGAAGRYGTEAFF
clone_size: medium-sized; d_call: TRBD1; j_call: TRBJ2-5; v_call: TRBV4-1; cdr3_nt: TGCGCCAGCAGCCATCCCGAAGAGGACAGGGGGCCGGGGGAGACCCAGTACTTC; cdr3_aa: CASSHPEEDRGPGETQYF
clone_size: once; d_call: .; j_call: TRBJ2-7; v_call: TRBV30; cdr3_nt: TGTGCCTGGGAGCGGACTAACTACGAGCAGTACTTC; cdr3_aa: CAWERTNYEQYF
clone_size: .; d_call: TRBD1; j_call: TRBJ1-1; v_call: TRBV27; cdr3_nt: TGTGCCAGCAGGACAGGGGGCGGGACTGAAGCTTTCTTT; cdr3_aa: CASRTGGGTEAFF
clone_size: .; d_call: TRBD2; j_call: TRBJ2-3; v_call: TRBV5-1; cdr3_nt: TGCGCCAGCTCTGGCGGACTAGCGGGAGATACGCAGTATTTT; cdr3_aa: CASSGGLAGDTQYF
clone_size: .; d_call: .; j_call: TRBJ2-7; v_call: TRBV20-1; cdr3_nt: TGCAGTGCTCCGGGCTTACGGGAGCAGTACTTC; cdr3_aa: CSAPGLREQYF
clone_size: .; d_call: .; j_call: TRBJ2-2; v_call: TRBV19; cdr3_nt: TGTGCCAGTAGGCTGGGCCGGGACCTAAACACCGGGGAGCTGTTTTTT; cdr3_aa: CASRLGRDLNTGELFF
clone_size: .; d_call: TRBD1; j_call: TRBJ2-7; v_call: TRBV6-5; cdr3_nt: TGTGCCAGCGCCGACAGGGGTAACTACGAGCAGTACTTC; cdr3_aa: CASADRGNYEQYF
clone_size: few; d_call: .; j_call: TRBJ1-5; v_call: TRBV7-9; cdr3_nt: TGTGCCAGCAGCTTAGCGCTGGGAGGGTTCAATCAGCCCCAGCATTTT; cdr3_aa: CASSLALGGFNQPQHF
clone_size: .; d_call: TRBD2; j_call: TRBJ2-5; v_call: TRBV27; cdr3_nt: TGTGCCAGCAGTTTTGTAGCGGATAGCGGGAGCCAAGAGACCCAGTACTTC; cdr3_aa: CASSFVADSGSQETQYF
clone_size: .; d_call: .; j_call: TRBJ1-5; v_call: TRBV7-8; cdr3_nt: TGTGCCAGCAGCTTAGGACACTTCAATCAGCCCCAGCATTTT; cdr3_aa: CASSLGHFNQPQHF
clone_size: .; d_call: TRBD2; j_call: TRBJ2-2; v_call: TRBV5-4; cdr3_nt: TGTGCCAGCAGCTTGGACGGGACTAGCGGGAATCGTGTCACCGGGGAGCTGTTTTTT; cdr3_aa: CASSLDGTSGNRVTGELFF
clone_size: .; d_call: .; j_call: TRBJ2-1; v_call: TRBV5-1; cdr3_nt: TGCGCCAGCAGTGCCGGAAGCCCTAGCTCCTACAATGAGCAGTTCTTC; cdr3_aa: CASSAGSPSSYNEQFF
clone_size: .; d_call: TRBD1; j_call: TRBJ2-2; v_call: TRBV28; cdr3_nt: TGTGCCAGCAGGAAGACAGGGGGCACCGGGGAGCTGTTTTTT; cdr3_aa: CASRKTGGTGELFF
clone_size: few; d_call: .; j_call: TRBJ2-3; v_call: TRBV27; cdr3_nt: TGTGCCAGCACGGGCCCCACGCTCCACAGTTCGCTCTTCTCCACAGATACGCAGTATTTT; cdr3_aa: CASTGPTLHSSLFSTDTQYF
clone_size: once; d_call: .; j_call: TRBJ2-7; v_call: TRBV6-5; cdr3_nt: TGTGCCAGCAGTTACCTCATCTCTCACGAGCAGTACTTC; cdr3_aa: CASSYLISHEQYF
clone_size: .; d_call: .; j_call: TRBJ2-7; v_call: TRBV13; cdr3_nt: TGTGCCAGCAGCCCCACGGAAAGCTCCTACGAGCAGTACTTC; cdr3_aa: CASSPTESSYEQYF
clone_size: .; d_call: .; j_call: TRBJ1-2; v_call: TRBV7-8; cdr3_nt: TGTGCCAGCAGCGGACGGGACCCCCAGCTTTATGGCTACACCTTC; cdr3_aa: CASSGRDPQLYGYTF
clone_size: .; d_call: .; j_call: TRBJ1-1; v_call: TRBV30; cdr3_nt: TGTGCCTGGATAGCGGGGCCCAATTCTGGCGCTGAAGCTTTCTTT; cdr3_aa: CAWIAGPNSGAEAFF
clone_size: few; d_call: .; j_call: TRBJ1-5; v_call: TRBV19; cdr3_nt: TGTGCCAGCACACAGGACCATAGCAATCAGCCCCAGCATTTT; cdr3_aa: CASTQDHSNQPQHF